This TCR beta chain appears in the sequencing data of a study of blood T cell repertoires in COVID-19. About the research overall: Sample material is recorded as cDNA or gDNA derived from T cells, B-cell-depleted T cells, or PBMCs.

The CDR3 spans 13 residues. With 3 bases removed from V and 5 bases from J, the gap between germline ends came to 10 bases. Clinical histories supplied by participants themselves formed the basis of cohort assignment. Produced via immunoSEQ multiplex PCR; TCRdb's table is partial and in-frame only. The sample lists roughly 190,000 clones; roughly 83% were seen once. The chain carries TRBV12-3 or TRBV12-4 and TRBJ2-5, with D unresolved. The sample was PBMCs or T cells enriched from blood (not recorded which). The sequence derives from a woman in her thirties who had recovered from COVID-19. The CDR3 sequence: CASSFRGGETQYF. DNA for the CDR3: TGTGCCAGCAGTTTCCGCGGTGGGGAGACCCAGTACTTC.